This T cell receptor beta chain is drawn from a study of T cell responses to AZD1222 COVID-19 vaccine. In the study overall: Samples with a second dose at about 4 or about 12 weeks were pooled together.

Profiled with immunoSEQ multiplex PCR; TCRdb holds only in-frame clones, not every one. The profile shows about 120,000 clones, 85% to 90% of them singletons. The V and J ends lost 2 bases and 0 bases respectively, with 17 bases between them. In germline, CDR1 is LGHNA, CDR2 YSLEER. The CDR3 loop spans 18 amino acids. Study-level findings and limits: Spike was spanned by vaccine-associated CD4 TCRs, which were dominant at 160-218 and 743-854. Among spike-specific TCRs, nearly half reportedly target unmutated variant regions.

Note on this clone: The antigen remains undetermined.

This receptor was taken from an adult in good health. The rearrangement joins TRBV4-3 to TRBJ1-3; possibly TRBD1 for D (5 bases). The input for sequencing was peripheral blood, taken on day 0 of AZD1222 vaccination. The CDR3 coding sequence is TGCGCCAGCAGCCAACGGTACCCGGACACTAGCTCTGGAAACACCATATATTTT. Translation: CASSQRYPDTSSGNTIYF.